This TCR beta chain was sequenced during a study of T cell repertoires in cytomegalovirus infection. Study-wide background: As its CMV epitopes, the study selected recently identified HLA-C-restricted and well-studied HLA-B-restricted targets.

Only a few counts were recorded for this clonotype. What it binds is not known. TCRdb reprocessed the reads with MiXCR, giving one entry per CDR3 protein. Seen here are about 27,000 distinct CDR3 sequences, roughly a fifth observed once, and the top ten hold 65% to 85%. This TCR came from a human donor in good health (CMV status not recorded). Some clones in this sample may be carry-over from other donors' samples. The sample consisted of CD8+ T cells from cultured PBMCs, taken from culture after CMV antigen stimulation.

The CDR3 nucleotides read TGTGCCAGCTCAAGAGGGGGCTTGGACGAGCAGTACTTC. Protein: CASSRGGLDEQYF. V is TRBV18 and J is TRBJ2-7; TRBD1 agrees at 7 bases. Germline V gives CDR1 KGHSH, CDR2 LQKENI. This CDR3 is built from 13 residues. V was clipped by 5 bases and J by 5 bases; unmatched bases: 6.